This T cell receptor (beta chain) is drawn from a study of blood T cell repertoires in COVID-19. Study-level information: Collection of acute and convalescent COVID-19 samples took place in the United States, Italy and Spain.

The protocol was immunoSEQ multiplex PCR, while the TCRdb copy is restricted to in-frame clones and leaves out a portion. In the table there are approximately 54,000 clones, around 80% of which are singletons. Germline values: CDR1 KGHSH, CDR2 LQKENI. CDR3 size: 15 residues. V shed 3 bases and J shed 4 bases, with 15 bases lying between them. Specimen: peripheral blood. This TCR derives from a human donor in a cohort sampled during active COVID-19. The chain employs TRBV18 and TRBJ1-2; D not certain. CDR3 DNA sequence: TGTGCCAGCTCACCCCGAGAGGTTCATACCTATGGCTACACCTTC. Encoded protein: CASSPREVHTYGYTF.